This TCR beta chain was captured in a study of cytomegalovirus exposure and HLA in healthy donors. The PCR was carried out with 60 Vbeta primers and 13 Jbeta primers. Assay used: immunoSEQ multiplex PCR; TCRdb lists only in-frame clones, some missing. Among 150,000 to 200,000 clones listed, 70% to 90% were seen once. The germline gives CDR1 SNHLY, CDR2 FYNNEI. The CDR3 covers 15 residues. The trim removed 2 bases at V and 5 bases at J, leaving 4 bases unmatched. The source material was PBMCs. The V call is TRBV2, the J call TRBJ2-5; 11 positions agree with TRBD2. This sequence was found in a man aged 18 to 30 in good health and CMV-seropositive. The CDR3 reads CASSEPLAGGETQYF. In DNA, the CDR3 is TGTGCCAGCAGTGAACCGCTAGCGGGGGGTGAGACCCAGTACTTC.